This TCR beta chain was profiled in a study of response to subunit inactivated influenza vaccine. Study-wide points: With each seasonal influenza vaccination, the authors suggested, few new T cells are recruited.

The sample holds many counts of this clonotype. Its target is not known. With 5 bases removed from V and 2 bases from J, the gap between germline ends came to 17 bases. This CDR3 is 16 amino acids long. Germline V gives CDR1 LNHNV, CDR2 YYDKDF (reference sequence). TCRdb ran MiXCR on the RT-PCR reads and lists one entry per CDR3 protein. There are about 160,000 distinct CDR3 sequences in the sample; under 13% occur only once, and around 12% lies in the top ten. The material sequenced was non-naive T cells sorted from PBMCs, taken roughly 45 days after vaccination. The chain recombines TRBV15 with TRBJ2-3; D is possibly TRBD2 (7 bases). This TCR derives from a man aged 50 to 60 who received an inactivated influenza vaccine. The CDR3 bases are TGTGCCACCAGCGTGGGACTAACAGGGTTCACAGATACGCAGTATTTT. Its translation: CATSVGLTGFTDTQYF.